The clone carrying this T cell receptor beta chain was recorded many times. The antigen remains undetermined. This record belongs to a study of post-analysis software for immune sequencing data. Study results and caveats: Five or six TRBV segments were significantly more frequent in patients than in controls. TRBV5-6, TRBV5-1 and TRBV20-1 were among these segments.

Germline V gene data show CDR1 as DFQATT and CDR2 as SNEGSKA (reference sequence). V was clipped by 5 bases and J by 1 base, with 11 bases between them. The CDR3 is 13 amino acids. Unique molecular identifiers had been added to the TCR beta cDNA libraries. Each sample of roughly 0.9 to 11 million input T cells yielded around 500,000 cDNA molecules, so each molecule approximated one T cell. TCRdb passed the PCR reads through MiXCR, listing each CDR3 protein once. The sample lists approximately 260,000 distinct CDR3 sequences; 35% to 45% were seen once. The material sequenced was blood. This sequence joins TRBV20-1 and TRBJ2-5; maybe TRBD2 (7 bases). This TCR derives from a girl aged 5-17 years with multiple sclerosis. CDR3 residues: CSAYGGLQETQYF. The CDR3 region has the DNA TGCAGTGCTTACGGGGGGCTCCAAGAGACCCAGTACTTC.